Listed here are 32 T cell receptor beta chains from one sample, sequenced in a study of shared clonotypes between healthy human individuals. Clones were read by immunoSEQ multiplex PCR, and TCRdb kept only the in-frame ones, dropping some. The sample contains under 550,000 clones, 95% to 97% of which appear only once. Sequencing was done on a sample of naive CD4+ T cells sorted from blood. The sample's subset: CD45RA+ positively selected. The receptor source for this set is a woman between 25 and 40 years old in good health.

V usage is TRBV7-9 and J usage is TRBJ2-7; no firm D call. Trimming left V 4 bases short and J 1 base short, with 14 bases between. CDR1 and CDR2 from the germline V gene are SEHNR and FQNEAQ (reference sequence). The CDR3 extends over 15 amino acids. The CDR3 loop is CASSSMAGYSYEQYF. Here the CDR3 DNA reads TGTGCCAGCAGCTCGATGGCAGGATATTCCTACGAGCAGTACTTC.

The chain combines TRBV4-1 with TRBJ1-1; D is unclear. Trimming removed 4 bases at V and 0 bases at J, with 18 bases between. Looked up from germline, CDR1 is MGHRA and CDR2 is YSYEKL. This CDR3 comprises 17 residues. The CDR3 spells CASSRPGWEALNTEAFF. Written as DNA, the CDR3 is TGCGCCAGCAGCCGCCCCGGCTGGGAGGCCTTGAACACTGAAGCTTTCTTT.

The chain employs TRBV5-1 and TRBJ1-4; TRBD1 might be the D (5 bases). V lost 4 bases, J lost 7 bases, and 17 bases lay in between. This CDR3 has 15 amino acids. Germline V lookup: CDR1 SGHRS, CDR2 YFSETQ. The CDR3 DNA sequence: TGCGCCAGCAGCCCCCGGGACCTCTTGGCTGAAAAACTGTTTTTT. Translating it yields CASSPRDLLAEKLFF.

In its sample, this clone was seen once. The V gene is TRBV5-1, the J gene TRBJ1-6, with TRBD1 identical over 7 bases. The germline V gene has CDR1 SGHRS and CDR2 YFSETQ. The V segment lost 4 bases and the J segment 10 bases; nucleotides outside the gene matches: 11. The CDR3 runs 15 residues. In DNA, the CDR3 is TGCGCCAGCAGCCGTGACAGGGCTTCAGGATCACCCCTCCACTTT. Translating gives CASSRDRASGSPLHF. The full variable domain, in which reference TRBV5-1 and TRBJ1-6 provide the parts outside the CDR3, is KAGVTQTPRYLIKTRGQQVTLSCSPISGHRSVSWYQQTPGQGLQFLFEYFSETQRNKGNFPGRFSGRQFSNSRSEMNVSTLELGDSALYLCASSRDRASGSPLHFGNGTRLTVT.

The V and J genes are TRBV6-1 and TRBJ1-4; no reliable D call. The CDR3 totals 15 residues. Trimming left V 8 bases short and J 0 bases short, with 13 bases between. The germline CDR1 and CDR2 sequences are MNHNS and SASEGT. CDR3 sequence (DNA): TGTGCCAGCCTCGAAGGTGGGGCAACTAATGAAAAACTGTTTTTT. As protein: CASLEGGATNEKLFF.

This clone was seen just once. The genes are TRBV5-1 and TRBJ2-7, with 13 nucleotides matching TRBD2. V trimming: 3 bases; J trimming: 2 bases; junction bases outside the gene matches: 5. This CDR3 is built from 16 residues. The germline CDR1 and CDR2 sequences are SGHRS and YFSETQ. The CDR3 here is CASSYGTSGKTYEQYF. In DNA form, the CDR3 reads TGCGCCAGCAGCTATGGGACTAGCGGGAAGACCTACGAGCAGTACTTC.

This clone has a single count. This chain joins TRBV6-5 and TRBJ2-7, with D uncertain. CDR1 is MNHEY and CDR2 is SVGAGI in the germline V gene. This CDR3 has 12 residues. Trimming took off 2 bases at V and 5 bases at J, with 7 bases between the two ends. CDR3 in DNA: TGTGCCAGCAGTTACCCACCCAACGAGCAGTACTTC. This encodes CASSYPPNEQYF.

V and J are TRBV27 and TRBJ2-7; a possible D gene is TRBD2 (6 bases). The V end was cut by 6 bases, the J end by 2 bases, with 17 bases between. This CDR3 spans 15 amino acids. The germline V gene has CDR1 MNHEY and CDR2 SMNVEV (reference sequence). The CDR3 DNA follows: TGTGCCAGCAGGCCCCTCGGGCGGGGAACCTACGAGCAGTACTTC. Translated: CASRPLGRGTYEQYF.

The J gene is TRBJ2-6, the V gene TRBV7-3; D is unclear. Germline values: CDR1 SGHTA, CDR2 FQGTGA. V was trimmed by 1 base and J by 1 base, leaving 8 bases between them. The length of the CDR3 is 16 residues. CDR3 nucleotides: TGTGCCAGCAGCTTAATCGCAGGATCTGGGGCCAACGTCCTGACTTTC. Residues: CASSLIAGSGANVLTF.

This clone is a singleton in its sample. The chain employs TRBV7-2 and TRBJ2-7; 9 bases align to TRBD1. This CDR3 spans 12 amino acids. V lost 6 bases, J lost 5 bases, and 2 bases stayed unmatched. Germline values: CDR1 SGHTA, CDR2 FQGNSA. Written as DNA, the CDR3 is TGTGCCAGCAGTCGGGACAGGGACGAGCAGTACTTC. It codes for CASSRDRDEQYF.

The rearrangement links TRBV28 to TRBJ2-7, with a tentative D call TRBD2 (5 bases). Trimming shortened V by 3 bases and J by 7 bases, and 10 bases separated the two germline ends. The CDR3 runs to 12 residues. Germline CDR1 MDHEN, CDR2 SYDVKM. CDR3 sequence reads: CASSFVTGEQYF. The CDR3 DNA sequence: TGTGCCAGCAGTTTTGTGACGGGAGAGCAGTACTTC.

This rearrangement joins TRBV7-2 to TRBJ2-7; D ambiguous. This CDR3 spans 11 amino acids. Trimming cost V 3 bases and J 6 bases, with 6 bases left between them. Germline CDR1 and CDR2: SGHTA and FQGNSA. The DNA of the CDR3 is TGTGCCAGCAGCTTGGCAGGCGAGCAGTACTTC. Encoded protein: CASSLAGEQYF.

The rearrangement joins TRBV7-9 to TRBJ2-7; 7 bases line up with TRBD2. V lost 2 bases, J lost 3 bases, and 7 bases stayed unmatched. Germline CDR1 SEHNR, CDR2 FQNEAQ (reference sequence). This CDR3 comprises 15 residues. The CDR3 DNA reads as TGTGCCAGCAGCTTATCCCTAGCGGTTAACTACGAGCAGTACTTC. It is translated as CASSLSLAVNYEQYF.

V is TRBV4-1 and J is TRBJ1-2, with D possibly TRBD1 on 6 matching bases. CDR1 MGHRA and CDR2 YSYEKL come from the germline V gene. CDR3 length: 17 amino acids. V lost 1 base to trimming and J lost 0 bases, with 15 bases between them. DNA for the CDR3: TGCGCCAGCAGCCAAGCACCGCGACAGGCAGCTAACTATGGCTACACCTTC. Translating it yields CASSQAPRQAANYGYTF.

This chain links TRBV27 with TRBJ2-7; no reliable D call. The CDR3 is 12 residues long. The V gene's germline CDR1 is MNHEY and CDR2 SMNVEV (reference sequence). Trimming removed 5 bases at V and 7 bases at J, with 12 bases between. The CDR3 region has the DNA TGTGCCAGCAGTCGCCTCCCAGGAGAGCAGTACTTC. It specifies CASSRLPGEQYF.

The chain combines TRBV5-3 with TRBJ1-5; no reliable D call. TRBV5-3 is an ORF for which the function is uncertain. V was trimmed by 1 base and J by 7 bases, leaving 6 bases between them. This CDR3 contains 12 residues. CDR3 sequence: CARSLRRQPQHF. Here the CDR3 DNA reads TGTGCCAGAAGCTTGAGGCGACAGCCCCAGCATTTT.

CDR3 coding DNA: TGTGCCATCAGTGCCGCGACAGGCCTTAAGGGAGGTGTTAGCAATGAGCAGTTCTTC. This encodes CAISAATGLKGGVSNEQFF. The chain combines TRBV10-3 with TRBJ2-1, with D perhaps being TRBD1 or TRBD2 (6 bases each). V lost 4 bases and J lost 6, with 28 bases in between. The CDR3 runs 19 residues. The germline V gene encodes CDR1 ENHRY and CDR2 SYGVKD.

The genes are TRBV25-1 and TRBJ1-4, with TRBD1 as a possible D gene (6 bases). Germline loops: CDR1 MGHDK, CDR2 SYGVNS. Trimming pared 4 bases from V and 4 bases from J, leaving 13 bases between. The CDR3 has 15 amino acids. The CDR3 nucleotides read TGTGCCAGCAGTGGCCGGGGGGCGGGTAATGAAAAACTGTTTTTT. Protein: CASSGRGAGNEKLFF. Full variable domain (rest looked up from reference TRBV25-1 and TRBJ1-4): EADIYQTPRYLVIGTGKKITLECSQTMGHDKMYWYQQDPGMELHLIHYSYGVNSTEKGDLSSESTVSRIRTEHFPLTLESARPSHTSQYLCASSGRGAGNEKLFFGSGTQLSVL.

The chain couples TRBV7-3 to TRBJ2-2; 12 bases agree with TRBD2. The trim removed 3 bases at V and 1 base at J, leaving 3 bases unmatched. The CDR3 is made up of 17 amino acids. Germline V lookup: CDR1 SGHTA, CDR2 FQGTGA. This CDR3 is CASSFLAGGMNTGELFF. The DNA for the CDR3 is TGTGCCAGCAGCTTCCTAGCGGGAGGGATGAACACCGGGGAGCTGTTTTTT.

This chain uses TRBV27 with TRBJ2-5, with 10 bases that match TRBD2. The trim removed 1 base at V and 5 bases at J, leaving 10 bases unmatched. The CDR3 totals 17 residues. CDR1 is MNHEY, CDR2 SMNVEV, per germline (reference sequence). The CDR3 is CASSLYTPSGRGETQYF. CDR3 DNA sequence: TGTGCCAGCAGTTTATATACACCTAGCGGGAGAGGGGAGACCCAGTACTTC.

The chain carries TRBV28 and TRBJ1-5; D unclear. The CDR3 sequence is 15 residues long. The V gene's germline CDR1 is MDHEN and CDR2 SYDVKM. V lost 7 bases and J 4 bases, leaving 17 bases between the germline ends. The CDR3 coding sequence is TGTGCCAGCATTCCTAGGGTCACACCGAATCAGCCCCAGCATTTT. Residues: CASIPRVTPNQPQHF. Using reference TRBV28 and TRBJ1-5 for the parts outside the CDR3, the full variable domain is DVKVTQSSRYLVKRTGEKVFLECVQDMDHENMFWYRQDPGLGLRLIYFSYDVKMKEKGDIPEGYSVSREKKERFSLILESASTNQTSMYLCASIPRVTPNQPQHFGDGTRLSIL.

The CDR3 region is CASRDGTGGRGEQFF. CDR3 sequence (DNA): TGTGCCAGCAGGGACGGGACAGGGGGCCGCGGTGAGCAGTTCTTC. The chain carries TRBV2 and TRBJ2-1; 12 bases are shared with TRBD1. V lost 6 bases and J lost 9; bases outside the gene matches: 9. There are 15 residues in the CDR3. Germline assignment: CDR1 SNHLY and CDR2 FYNNEI.

The chain joins TRBV6-1 to TRBJ2-7; D is perhaps TRBD1 (5 bases). The CDR3 is made up of 13 amino acids. The germline V and J ends were trimmed by 10 bases and 2 bases, with 15 bases remaining between them. The germline V gene has CDR1 MNHNS and CDR2 SASEGT. CDR3 loop: CATDNRFTYEQYF. The DNA for the CDR3 is TGTGCCACGGACAACAGGTTTACCTACGAGCAGTACTTC.

This clone appeared once. The J gene is TRBJ1-1, the V gene TRBV7-9, with D unclear. Germline CDR1 SEHNR, CDR2 FQNEAQ (reference sequence). CDR3 length: 15 amino acids. The germline V and J ends were trimmed by 3 bases and 0 bases, with 11 bases remaining between them. The CDR3 sequence is CASSLAAAMNTEAFF. CDR3 coding DNA: TGTGCCAGCAGCTTGGCAGCAGCAATGAACACTGAAGCTTTCTTT.

V is TRBV2 and J is TRBJ2-7; D unclear. Germline V gene lookup returns CDR1 SNHLY and CDR2 FYNNEI. V dropped 5 bases and J dropped 3 bases, with 11 bases sitting between them. CDR3 length: 13 residues. The CDR3 loop reads CASSLGPIYEQYF. The CDR3 DNA follows: TGTGCCAGCAGTTTAGGGCCCATCTACGAGCAGTACTTC.

This clone was detected once. CDR3 nucleotide sequence: TGCGCCAGCAGTTCTATAGGTGAGGCGCCGCGGTTGTACGAGCAGTACTTC. This translates into CASSSIGEAPRLYEQYF. The V call is TRBV23-1, the J call TRBJ2-7; D is unclear. TRBV23-1 is known as an ORF, though its function is uncertain. Trimming took 5 bases from V and 4 from J, leaving 24 bases between them. The CDR3 is 17 residues long.

The chain couples TRBV28 to TRBJ1-2; 7 bases agree with TRBD1. The junction had 13 bases not matched to a gene; V was cut back by 5 bases and J by 4 bases. In germline, CDR1 is MDHEN, CDR2 SYDVKM. This CDR3 has 16 amino acids. The CDR3 spells CASSPLRRDRVYGYTF. Here the CDR3 DNA reads TGTGCCAGCAGTCCATTGCGCCGGGACAGAGTCTATGGCTACACCTTC.

V and J are TRBV21-1 and TRBJ2-7; the table names TRBD1, a call not compared with the DNA. TRBV21-1 constitutes a pseudogene. The CDR3 length is 16 residues. The CDR3 sequence is CASSSELGQGTYEQYF. In DNA, the CDR3 is TGTGCCAGCAGCAGCGAACTAGGACAGGGCACATACGAGCAGTACTTC.

The chain joins TRBV25-1 to TRBJ2-7, with 8 bases that match TRBD1. Germline CDR1 MGHDK, CDR2 SYGVNS. The CDR3 is 15 amino acids. With V trimmed by 5 bases and J by 3 bases, 9 bases remained unmatched. The CDR3 sequence is CASSHTGTGRYEQYF. CDR3 bases: TGTGCCAGCAGTCACACCGGGACAGGTCGCTACGAGCAGTACTTC.

This chain uses TRBV27 with TRBJ1-5, with a weak D call TRBD1 (6 bases). The CDR3 consists of 13 residues. CDR1 MNHEY and CDR2 SMNVEV come from the germline V gene (reference sequence). The V end was cut by 3 bases, the J end by 8 bases, with 11 bases between. The CDR3: CASSFRGREPQHF. The CDR3 DNA reads TGTGCCAGCAGTTTTAGGGGGAGGGAGCCCCAGCATTTT.

The rearrangement uses TRBV27 and TRBJ2-1; 14 bases are a match to TRBD2. This CDR3 region has 16 residues. With 5 bases clipped from V and 10 bases from J, the junction kept 10 bases outside the gene matches. Per the germline V gene, CDR1 is MNHEY and CDR2 is SMNVEV (reference sequence). CDR3 protein: CASSRPTSGRVGEQFF. The DNA of the CDR3 is TGTGCCAGCAGTCGTCCGACTAGCGGGAGGGTCGGAGAGCAGTTCTTC.

This chain links TRBV6-5 with TRBJ1-5; D gene uncertain. Germline CDR1 MNHEY, CDR2 SVGAGI. The V end lost 4 bases, the J end lost 3 bases, and 10 bases lay between the germline ends. This CDR3 comprises 14 residues. CDR3 residues: CASSSRGLNQPQHF. In DNA, the CDR3 is TGTGCCAGCAGTTCACGCGGGCTCAATCAGCCCCAGCATTTT.